The clone carrying this T cell receptor (beta chain) appeared once. Its antigen is not identified. Peripheral blood came from all dose cohorts at three timepoints. The data originate from a study of OX40 agonist ivuxolimab in advanced cancers. As for the study in general: Averaging roughly 60 years in age, with a range of about 23 to 90, the cohort was approximately 83% male.

The V gene end was trimmed by 5 bases and the J gene end by 12 bases; junction bases not matched to a gene: 18. Germline V gene data show CDR1 as MNHEY and CDR2 as SMNVEV (reference sequence). This CDR3 comprises 17 residues. Assay used: immunoSEQ multiplex PCR; TCRdb lists only in-frame clones, some missing. Among fewer than 55,000 clones listed, 80% to 90% were seen once. General observations from the study: Nonresponders included some who also had low normalized T-cell clonal expansion. Doses of 0.1 to 3.0 mg/kg were accompanied by clonal expansion of CD4+ and CD8+ blood T cells by week 6.

This TCR was recovered from an adult with an advanced solid tumor such as melanoma, head and neck, liver or kidney cancer. The sequenced sample was CD4+ or CD8+ T cells sorted from blood, obtained in a trial of the OX40 agonist ivuxolimab. V is TRBV27 and J is TRBJ2-1, with 11 bases aligning to TRBD1. The CDR3 loop is CASSPLRWTGGGGGQFF. The CDR3 coding sequence is TGTGCCAGCAGTCCCTTGAGGTGGACAGGGGGCGGAGGTGGGCAGTTCTTC.